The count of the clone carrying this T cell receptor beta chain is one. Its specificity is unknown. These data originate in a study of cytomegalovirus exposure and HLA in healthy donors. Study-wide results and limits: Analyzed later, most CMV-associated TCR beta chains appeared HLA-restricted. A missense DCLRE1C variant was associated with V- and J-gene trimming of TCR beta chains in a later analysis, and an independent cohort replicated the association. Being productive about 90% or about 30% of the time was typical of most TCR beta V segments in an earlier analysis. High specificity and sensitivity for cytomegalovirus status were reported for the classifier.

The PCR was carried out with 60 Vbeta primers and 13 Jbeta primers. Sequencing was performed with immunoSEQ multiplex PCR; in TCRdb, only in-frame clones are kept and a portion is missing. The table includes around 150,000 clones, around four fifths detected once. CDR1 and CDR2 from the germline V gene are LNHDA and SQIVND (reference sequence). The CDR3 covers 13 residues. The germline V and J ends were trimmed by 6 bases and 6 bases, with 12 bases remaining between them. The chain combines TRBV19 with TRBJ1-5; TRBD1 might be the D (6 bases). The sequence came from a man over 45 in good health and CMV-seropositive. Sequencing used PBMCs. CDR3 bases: TGTGCCAGTAGCGGGGGGCAGGGTCAGCCCCAGCATTTT. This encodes CASSGGQGQPQHF.